Listed below are T cell receptor beta chains from one sample, sequenced in a study of T cell responses to AZD1222 COVID-19 vaccine. Data came from immunoSEQ multiplex PCR; TCRdb stores just in-frame clones and leaves some out. This table holds 150,000 to 200,000 clones, roughly nine tenths found once. The sample consisted of peripheral blood, taken on day 0 of AZD1222 vaccination. The source is an adult in good health. Each CDR3 is given with its conserved first and last residue. Each record gives: CDR3 protein, V gene, J gene.

cdr3_aa: CASSPSGGRFNSPLHF
v_call: TRBV5-4
j_call: TRBJ1-6

cdr3_aa: CASNRGGNGNTIYF
v_call: TRBV19
j_call: TRBJ1-3

cdr3_aa: CASSLVRGYGYTF
v_call: TRBV7-9
j_call: TRBJ1-2

cdr3_aa: CASSHEDTPPYEQYF
v_call: TRBV4-2
j_call: TRBJ2-7

cdr3_aa: CAAGMNTEAFF
v_call: TRBV19
j_call: TRBJ1-1

cdr3_aa: CASSLGGGSYEQYF
v_call: TRBV7-9
j_call: TRBJ2-7

cdr3_aa: CASSEAYLTDTQYF
v_call: TRBV6-4
j_call: TRBJ2-3

cdr3_aa: CASSGQGVVNEKLFF
v_call: TRBV2
j_call: TRBJ1-4

cdr3_aa: CASSDPGTGSGNTIYF
v_call: TRBV25-1
j_call: TRBJ1-3

cdr3_aa: CASSKNGQGSHEAFF
v_call: TRBV10-1
j_call: TRBJ1-1

cdr3_aa: CASSEAPGTRNQPQHF
v_call: TRBV6-1
j_call: TRBJ1-5

cdr3_aa: CASSVARGTEAFF
v_call: TRBV11-3
j_call: TRBJ1-1

cdr3_aa: CATSDLGRPTYNEQFF
v_call: TRBV24-1
j_call: TRBJ2-1

cdr3_aa: CASSQEDTQYF
v_call: TRBV4-1
j_call: TRBJ2-3

cdr3_aa: CASSESGRLYEQYF
v_call: TRBV2
j_call: TRBJ2-7

cdr3_aa: CAWTPSGFTDTQYF
v_call: TRBV30
j_call: TRBJ2-3

cdr3_aa: CSVGGPGVGYTF
v_call: TRBV29-1
j_call: TRBJ1-2

cdr3_aa: CASSQQGSSYEQYF
v_call: TRBV3-1/TRBV3-2
j_call: TRBJ2-7

cdr3_aa: CASSFGLHYGYTF
v_call: TRBV27
j_call: TRBJ1-2

cdr3_aa: CASSPSRSSTDTQYF
v_call: TRBV19
j_call: TRBJ2-3

cdr3_aa: CASSRGQQSGYGYTF
v_call: TRBV6-5
j_call: TRBJ1-2

cdr3_aa: CASSGGTPNSPLHF
v_call: TRBV9
j_call: TRBJ1-6

cdr3_aa: CASSPQWGNQPQHF
v_call: TRBV5-5
j_call: TRBJ1-5

cdr3_aa: CASSRTGSGLGDTQYF
v_call: TRBV6-2/TRBV6-3
j_call: TRBJ2-3

cdr3_aa: CASSFVTRPPSSTDTQYF
v_call: TRBV27
j_call: TRBJ2-3

cdr3_aa: CASSLGGNGNTIYF
v_call: TRBV5-1
j_call: TRBJ1-3

cdr3_aa: CAISETSRLAGGPNEQYF
v_call: TRBV10-3
j_call: TRBJ2-7

cdr3_aa: CASSVSGNWVSPLHF
v_call: TRBV9
j_call: TRBJ1-6

cdr3_aa: CASSPSPVQRTFF
v_call: TRBV3-1/TRBV3-2
j_call: TRBJ1-1

cdr3_aa: CASSSWESELEQFF
v_call: TRBV7-9
j_call: TRBJ2-1

cdr3_aa: CASNLDRPQYGELFF
v_call: TRBV30
j_call: TRBJ2-2

cdr3_aa: CASSEMGGRRRDQPQHF
v_call: TRBV6-1
j_call: TRBJ1-5

cdr3_aa: CASSYSTRGRPGELFF
v_call: TRBV6-5
j_call: TRBJ2-2

cdr3_aa: CASSPGGSYNEQFF
v_call: TRBV18
j_call: TRBJ2-1

cdr3_aa: CASSLGTGDYGYTF
v_call: TRBV5-1
j_call: TRBJ1-2

cdr3_aa: CASSYSRQGDQPQHF
v_call: TRBV6-6
j_call: TRBJ1-5

cdr3_aa: CASSLATVTDTQYF
v_call: TRBV5-1
j_call: TRBJ2-3

cdr3_aa: CASSLDASGSQGGTDTQYF
v_call: TRBV5-4
j_call: TRBJ2-3

cdr3_aa: CASSPLRGLNTEAFF
v_call: TRBV7-2
j_call: TRBJ1-1

cdr3_aa: CASSSREGGTQYF
v_call: TRBV12-3/TRBV12-4
j_call: TRBJ2-3

cdr3_aa: CASSQSGIGEAFF
v_call: TRBV3-1/TRBV3-2
j_call: TRBJ1-1

cdr3_aa: CASSPSWGNSGNTIYF
v_call: TRBV18
j_call: TRBJ1-3

cdr3_aa: CASSYLAGVPNEQFF
v_call: TRBV6-2/TRBV6-3
j_call: TRBJ2-1

cdr3_aa: CASSLGTGVVAFF
v_call: TRBV12-3/TRBV12-4
j_call: TRBJ1-1